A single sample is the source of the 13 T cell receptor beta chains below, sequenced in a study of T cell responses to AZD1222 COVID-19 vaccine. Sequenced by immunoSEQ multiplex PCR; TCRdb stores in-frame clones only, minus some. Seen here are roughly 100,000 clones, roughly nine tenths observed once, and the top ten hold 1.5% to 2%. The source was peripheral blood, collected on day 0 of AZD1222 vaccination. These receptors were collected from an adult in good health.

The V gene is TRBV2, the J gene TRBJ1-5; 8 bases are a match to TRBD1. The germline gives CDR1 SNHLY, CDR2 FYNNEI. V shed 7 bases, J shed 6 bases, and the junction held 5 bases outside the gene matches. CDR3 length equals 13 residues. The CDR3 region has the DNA TGTGCCAGCAAAGGACAGGGCCCTCAGCCCCAGCATTTT. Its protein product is CASKGQGPQPQHF.

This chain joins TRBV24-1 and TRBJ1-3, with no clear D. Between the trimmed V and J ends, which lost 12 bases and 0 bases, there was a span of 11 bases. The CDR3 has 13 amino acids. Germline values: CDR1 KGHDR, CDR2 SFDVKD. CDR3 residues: CASRRGSGNTIYF. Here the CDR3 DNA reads TGTGCCTCCCGCCGTGGCTCTGGAAACACCATATATTTT.

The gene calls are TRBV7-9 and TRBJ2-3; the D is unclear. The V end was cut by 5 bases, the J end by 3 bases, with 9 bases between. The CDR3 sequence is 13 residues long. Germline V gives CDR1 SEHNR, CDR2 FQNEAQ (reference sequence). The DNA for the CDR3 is TGTGCCAGCAGCCTACGGTTAACAGATACGCAGTATTTT. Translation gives CASSLRLTDTQYF.

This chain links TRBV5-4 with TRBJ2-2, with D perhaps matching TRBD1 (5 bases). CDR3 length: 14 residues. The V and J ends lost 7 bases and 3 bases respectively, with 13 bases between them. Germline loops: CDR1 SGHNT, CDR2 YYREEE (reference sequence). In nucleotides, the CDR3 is TGTGCCAGCTTCAGGGTTGGGGACACCGGGGAGCTGTTTTTT. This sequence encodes CASFRVGDTGELFF.

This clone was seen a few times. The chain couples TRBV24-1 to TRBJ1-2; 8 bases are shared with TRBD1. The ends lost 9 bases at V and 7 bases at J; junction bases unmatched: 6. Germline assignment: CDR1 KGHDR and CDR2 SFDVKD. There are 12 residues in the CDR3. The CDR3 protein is CATSRTGSGYTF. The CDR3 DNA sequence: TGTGCCACCTCGAGGACAGGGTCTGGCTACACCTTC.

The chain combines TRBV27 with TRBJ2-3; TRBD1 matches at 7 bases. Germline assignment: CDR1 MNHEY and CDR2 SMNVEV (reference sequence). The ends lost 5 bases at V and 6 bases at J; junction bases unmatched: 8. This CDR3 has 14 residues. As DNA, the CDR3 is TGTGCCAGCAGTCTACAGGGGTATGGGGATACGCAGTATTTT. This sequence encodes CASSLQGYGDTQYF.

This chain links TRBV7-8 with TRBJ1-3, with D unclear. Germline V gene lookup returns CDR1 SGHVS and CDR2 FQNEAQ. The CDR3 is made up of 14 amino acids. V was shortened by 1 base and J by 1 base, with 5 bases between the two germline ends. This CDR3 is CASSLGLSGNTIYF. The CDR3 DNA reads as TGTGCCAGCAGCTTAGGTTTATCTGGAAACACCATATATTTT.

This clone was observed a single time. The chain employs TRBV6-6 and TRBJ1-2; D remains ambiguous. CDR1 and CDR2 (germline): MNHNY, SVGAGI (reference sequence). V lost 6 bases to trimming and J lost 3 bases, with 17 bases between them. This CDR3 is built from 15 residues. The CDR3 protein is CASSQTPAGDYGYTF. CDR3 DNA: TGTGCCAGCAGCCAAACTCCCGCCGGGGACTATGGCTACACCTTC.

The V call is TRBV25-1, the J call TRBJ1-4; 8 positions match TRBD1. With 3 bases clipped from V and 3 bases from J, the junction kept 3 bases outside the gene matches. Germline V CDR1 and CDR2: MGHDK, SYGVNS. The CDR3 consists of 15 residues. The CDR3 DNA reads TGTGCCAGCAGTGACAGGGGGCGGGCTAATGAAAAACTGTTTTTT. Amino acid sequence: CASSDRGRANEKLFF.

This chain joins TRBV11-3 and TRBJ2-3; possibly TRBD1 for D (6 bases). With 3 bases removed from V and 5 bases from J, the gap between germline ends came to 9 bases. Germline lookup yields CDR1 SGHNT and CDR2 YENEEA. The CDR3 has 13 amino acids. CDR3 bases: TGTGCCAGCAGCTTCTCGACAGGAGATACGCAGTATTTT. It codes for CASSFSTGDTQYF.

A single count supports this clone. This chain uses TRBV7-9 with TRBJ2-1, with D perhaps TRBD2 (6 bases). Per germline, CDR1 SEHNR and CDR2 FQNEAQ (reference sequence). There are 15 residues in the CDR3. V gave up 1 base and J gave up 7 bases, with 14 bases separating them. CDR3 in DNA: TGTGCCAGCAGCTTAGAGGGGACTCCTTTTAATGAGCAGTTCTTC. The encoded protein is CASSLEGTPFNEQFF.

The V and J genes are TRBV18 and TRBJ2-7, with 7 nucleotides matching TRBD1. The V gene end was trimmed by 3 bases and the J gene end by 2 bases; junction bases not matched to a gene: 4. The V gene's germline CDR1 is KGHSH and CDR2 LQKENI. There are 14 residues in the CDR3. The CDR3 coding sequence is TGTGCCAGCTCACCCGGACAGGTAACCTACGAGCAGTACTTC. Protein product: CASSPGQVTYEQYF.

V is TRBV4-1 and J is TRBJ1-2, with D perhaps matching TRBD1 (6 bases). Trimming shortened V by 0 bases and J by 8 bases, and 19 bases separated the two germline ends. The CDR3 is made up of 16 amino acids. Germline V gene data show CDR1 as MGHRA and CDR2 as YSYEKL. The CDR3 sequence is CASSQDDRKNLAGYTF. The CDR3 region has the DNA TGCGCCAGCAGCCAAGATGACAGGAAGAATCTAGCCGGCTACACCTTC.